The entry below describes one TCR beta chain. Its specificity is unknown. CDR1 and CDR2 from the germline V gene are SGHTA and FQGTGA. Trimming cost V 5 bases and J 7 bases; bases outside gene matches: 6. The CDR3 extends over 14 amino acids. This record belongs to a study of T-cell reconstitution after alpha-beta-depleted transplantation in children. Study results and caveats: There were some patients whose high TCRbeta diversity at day 60 came from surviving recipient T cells and thymic progenitors. As was reported, about two months after transplant, alpha-beta T cells came from several hundred expanded graft clones. Counts and diversity of T cells one year after transplant came mostly from newly produced T cells.

TCRbeta library preparation incorporated unique molecular identifiers. MiXCR, applied by TCRdb to the PCR reads, yields one record per CDR3 protein. Here the sample spans hundreds of thousands of distinct CDR3 sequences, under 15% being singletons. The receptor's source is a male patient aged 10 to 17 who had a stem cell transplant for acute myeloid leukemia, so the T cells may come from the graft donor. The chain employs TRBV7-3 and TRBJ2-1; 9 bases fit TRBD2. This material consisted of PBMCs, mostly from graft donor cells, taken 360 days after TCRalphabeta/CD19-depleted stem cell transplant. The CDR3 nucleotides read TGTGCCAGCAGCGTAGCGGGAGCTCTGAATGAGCAGTTCTTC. This translates into CASSVAGALNEQFF. Combining the CDR3 with reference TRBV7-3 and TRBJ2-1 gives the whole variable domain GAGVSQTPSNKVTEKGKYVELRCDPISGHTALYWYRQSLGQGPEFLIYFQGTGAADDSGLPNDRFFAVRPEGSVSTLKIQRTERGDSAVYLCASSVAGALNEQFFGPGTRLTVL.